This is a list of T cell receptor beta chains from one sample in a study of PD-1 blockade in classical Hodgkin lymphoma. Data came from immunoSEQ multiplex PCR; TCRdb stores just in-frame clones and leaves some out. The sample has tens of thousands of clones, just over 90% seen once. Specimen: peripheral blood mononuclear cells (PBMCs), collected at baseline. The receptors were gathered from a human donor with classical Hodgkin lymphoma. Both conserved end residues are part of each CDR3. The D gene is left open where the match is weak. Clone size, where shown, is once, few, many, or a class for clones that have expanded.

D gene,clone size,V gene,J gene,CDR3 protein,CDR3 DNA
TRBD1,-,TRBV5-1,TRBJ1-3,CASSLRRKGTGSGNTIYF,TGCGCCAGCAGCTTAAGGAGGAAGGGGACAGGCTCTGGAAACACCATATATTTT
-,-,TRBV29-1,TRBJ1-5,CSARQDGNQPQHF,TGCAGCGCCAGACAGGATGGCAATCAGCCCCAGCATTTT
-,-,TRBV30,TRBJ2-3,CAWSVRGSDTQYF,TGTGCCTGGAGTGTACGGGGGTCAGATACGCAGTATTTT
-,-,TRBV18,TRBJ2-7,CASSPKGATPYEQYF,TGTGCCAGCTCACCAAAGGGCGCAACTCCCTACGAGCAGTACTTC
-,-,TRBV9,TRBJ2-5,CASSGDLGLGETQYF,TGTGCCAGCAGTGGGGACCTAGGGCTGGGGGAGACCCAGTACTTC
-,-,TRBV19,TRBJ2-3,CASSSRTWFGSSTDTQYF,TGTGCCAGTAGTAGCCGGACTTGGTTTGGCTCTAGCACAGATACGCAGTATTTT
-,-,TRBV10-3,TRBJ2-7,CAISGTETYEQYF,TGTGCCATCAGTGGGACAGAGACCTACGAGCAGTACTTC
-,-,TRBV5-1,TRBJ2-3,CASSWGASGTDTQYF,TGCGCCAGCAGTTGGGGGGCTAGCGGCACAGATACGCAGTATTTT
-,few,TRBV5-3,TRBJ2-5,CARSLGLELGTQYF,TGTGCCAGAAGCTTGGGACTAGAACTAGGGACCCAGTACTTC
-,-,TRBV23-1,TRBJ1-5,CASTSGGESNQPQHF,TGCGCCAGCACCTCGGGGGGAGAAAGCAATCAGCCCCAGCATTTT
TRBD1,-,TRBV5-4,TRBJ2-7,CASNMAGGASHEQYF,TGTGCCAGCAACATGGCAGGGGGCGCTTCCCACGAGCAGTACTTC
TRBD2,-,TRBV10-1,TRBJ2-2,CASSEFRRGGTTNTGELFF,TGCGCCAGCAGTGAGTTTAGACGGGGGGGCACTACGAACACCGGGGAGCTGTTTTTT
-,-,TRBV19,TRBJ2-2,CASKSGRGVGTGELFF,TGTGCCAGTAAATCGGGTCGGGGAGTGGGGACCGGGGAGCTGTTTTTT
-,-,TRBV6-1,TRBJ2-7,CASSDYSYEQYF,TGTGCCAGCAGCGACTACTCCTACGAGCAGTACTTC
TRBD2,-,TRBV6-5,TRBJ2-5,CASSPGTSGAETQYF,TGTGCCAGCAGTCCGGGGACTAGCGGGGCAGAGACCCAGTACTTC
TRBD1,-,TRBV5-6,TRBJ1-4,CASSLVDRVNEKLFF,TGTGCCAGCAGCTTGGTCGACAGGGTTAATGAAAAACTGTTTTTT
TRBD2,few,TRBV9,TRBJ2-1,CASSVAGGRGEQFF,TGTGCCAGCAGCGTTGCGGGAGGGCGAGGTGAGCAGTTCTTC
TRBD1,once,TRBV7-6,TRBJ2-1,CASSLGGTGKNEQFF,TGTGCCAGCAGCTTAGGGGGGACAGGGAAAAATGAGCAGTTCTTC
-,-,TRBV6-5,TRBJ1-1,CASIDSFNTEAFF,TGTGCCAGCATCGACAGTTTTAACACTGAAGCTTTCTTT
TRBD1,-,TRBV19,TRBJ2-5,CASRQGIEETQYF,TGTGCCAGTAGACAGGGGATAGAAGAGACCCAGTACTTC
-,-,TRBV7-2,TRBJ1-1,CASRASSVGSTEAFF,TGTGCCAGCAGGGCTAGCTCGGTGGGGAGTACTGAAGCTTTCTTT
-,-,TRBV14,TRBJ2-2,CASSQPFSGGELFF,TGTGCCAGCAGCCAACCCTTTTCCGGGGGGGAGCTGTTTTTT
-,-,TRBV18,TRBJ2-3,CASSPEVTGTDTQYF,TGTGCCAGCTCACCTGAGGTGACAGGCACAGATACGCAGTATTTT
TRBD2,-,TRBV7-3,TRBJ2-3,CASSLNGGGHTDTQYF,TGTGCCAGCAGCTTAAATGGCGGGGGGCACACAGATACGCAGTATTTT
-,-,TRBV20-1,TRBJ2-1,CSAPRDNEQFF,TGCAGTGCCCCCCGGGACAATGAGCAGTTCTTC
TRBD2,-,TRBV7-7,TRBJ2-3,CASSSAGTDTQYF,TGTGCCAGCAGCTCAGCGGGGACAGATACGCAGTATTTT
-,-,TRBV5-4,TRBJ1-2,CASSLGQVYGYTF,TGTGCCAGCAGCTTAGGGCAGGTCTATGGCTACACCTTC
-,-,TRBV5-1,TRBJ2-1,CASSVRVAELYNEQFF,TGCGCCAGCAGCGTTCGCGTAGCGGAATTGTACAATGAGCAGTTCTTC
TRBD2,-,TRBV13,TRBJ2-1,CASSLGAGGPWDNEQFF,TGTGCCAGCAGCTTAGGGGCGGGAGGGCCTTGGGACAATGAGCAGTTCTTC
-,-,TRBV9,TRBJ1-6,CASSVGRDSYNSPLHF,TGTGCCAGCAGCGTAGGACGGGACTCCTATAATTCACCCCTCCACTTT
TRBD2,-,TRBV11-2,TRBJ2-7,CASSLVAGKVDEQYF,TGTGCCAGCAGCTTAGTAGCGGGAAAGGTGGACGAGCAGTACTTC